Below are 29 T cell receptor beta chains sequenced from a single sample in a study of T cell responses to AZD1222 COVID-19 vaccine. Clones were sequenced by immunoSEQ multiplex PCR, and TCRdb holds only the in-frame ones, with some missing. The sample includes approximately 97,000 clones, roughly nine tenths of them seen just once. Material: peripheral blood, obtained on day 0 of AZD1222 vaccination. The receptor set was obtained from an adult in good health.

The chain has TRBV14 and TRBJ2-1; D is unclear. Germline-derived CDR1 and CDR2 are SGHDN and FVKESK. The length of the CDR3 is 17 residues. Trimming left V 3 bases short and J 2 bases short, with 17 bases between. Here the CDR3 DNA reads TGTGCCAGCAGCCACCGCCAGGTGAAGTCTCCCTACAATGAGCAGTTCTTC. This codes for CASSHRQVKSPYNEQFF.

The J gene is TRBJ1-1, the V gene TRBV5-1; D not certain. This CDR3 is 15 amino acids long. The germline V gene encodes CDR1 SGHRS and CDR2 YFSETQ. V was pared by 5 bases and J by 1 base, with 15 bases between. This chain's CDR3 is CASSLMPNRNTEAFF. The CDR3 bases are TGCGCCAGCAGTTTGATGCCAAACAGGAACACTGAAGCTTTCTTT.

CDR3 sequence reads: CASSFLGVPGGADTQYF. CDR3 sequence (DNA): TGTGCCAGCAGCTTCTTAGGTGTGCCAGGGGGCGCAGATACGCAGTATTTT. The rearrangement joins TRBV7-3 to TRBJ2-3; 8 nucleotides match TRBD1. After removal of 3 bases from V and 4 bases from J, the junction contained 12 bases not matched to a gene. The germline V gene has CDR1 SGHTA and CDR2 FQGTGA. The CDR3 is made up of 17 amino acids. Using reference TRBV7-3 and TRBJ2-3 for the parts outside the CDR3, the full variable domain is GAGVSQTPSNKVTEKGKYVELRCDPISGHTALYWYRQSLGQGPEFLIYFQGTGAADDSGLPNDRFFAVRPEGSVSTLKIQRTERGDSAVYLCASSFLGVPGGADTQYFGPGTRLTVL.

The genes are TRBV9 and TRBJ2-3; perhaps TRBD2 as D (5 bases). CDR3 size: 17 residues. Germline lookup yields CDR1 SGDLS and CDR2 YYNGEE. V was cut by 1 base and J by 4 bases, with 19 bases left in between. CDR3 residues: CASSVPPTGLSADTQYF. Here the CDR3 DNA reads TGTGCCAGCAGCGTACCCCCGACGGGATTAAGTGCAGATACGCAGTATTTT.

The chain links TRBV5-1 to TRBJ2-1; TRBD2 matches at 8 bases. J lost 2 bases, V lost 4 bases, and 8 bases had no gene match. The CDR3 is 16 residues long. CDR1 and CDR2 (germline): SGHRS, YFSETQ. The CDR3 here is CASSPSSGGTYNEQFF. The CDR3 DNA reads TGCGCCAGCAGCCCCTCCAGCGGGGGAACCTACAATGAGCAGTTCTTC.

The rearrangement uses TRBV5-4 and TRBJ2-5; TRBD1 agrees at 7 bases. Germline V gene sequence: CDR1 SGHNT, CDR2 YYREEE (reference sequence). V dropped 4 bases and J dropped 2; count of bases not matched to a gene: 5. The CDR3 extends over 14 amino acids. CDR3 amino acids: CASSPGGGQETQYF. DNA of the CDR3: TGTGCCAGCAGCCCAGGGGGTGGGCAAGAGACCCAGTACTTC.

The rearrangement uses TRBV2 and TRBJ1-6, with D uncertain. This CDR3 has 12 amino acids. The V end was cut by 10 bases, the J end by 7 bases, with 11 bases between. Germline V lookup: CDR1 SNHLY, CDR2 FYNNEI. The CDR3 region is CATSGPNSPLHF. The CDR3 DNA follows: TGTGCCACCTCCGGGCCAAATTCACCCCTCCACTTT.

This chain joins TRBV2 and TRBJ2-1, with TRBD2 matching 8 bases. V shed 10 bases, J shed 6 bases, and the junction held 11 bases outside the gene matches. The CDR3 has 14 residues. Germline V gene data show CDR1 as SNHLY and CDR2 as FYNNEI. CDR3 in DNA: TGTGCCACCTCGCTACTGGGACTAGTCAATGAGCAGTTCTTC. Its translation: CATSLLGLVNEQFF.

The J gene is TRBJ1-2, the V gene TRBV7-2; 11 positions agree with TRBD1. The CDR3 extends over 16 amino acids. CDR1 is SGHTA and CDR2 is FQGNSA in the germline V gene. The V segment lost 5 bases and the J segment 7 bases; nucleotides outside the gene matches: 12. CDR3 in DNA: TGTGCCAGCAGCACAGGACAGGGGGCCGTTATTGGTGGCTACACCTTC. Protein: CASSTGQGAVIGGYTF.

Regarding this clone: The junction departs from the called germline gene at one end, perhaps through a read error. The J gene is TRBJ2-7, the V gene TRBV7-2, with a possible D match to TRBD2 (6 bases). Germline values: CDR1 SGHTA, CDR2 FQGNSA. This CDR3 contains 12 residues. The CDR3 region has the DNA TGTGCCAGCAGCAGTTGGGACTCCCCCAAACACTTC. Translated: CASSSWDSPKHF. The variable domain in full, with the rest retrieved from reference TRBV7-2 and TRBJ2-7, is GAGVSQSPSNKVTEKGKDVELRCDPISGHTALYWYRQSLGQGLEFLIYFQGNSAPDKSGLPSDRFSAERTGGSVSTLTIQRTQQEDSAVYLCASSSWDSPKHFGPGTRLTVT.

The chain combines TRBV7-9 with TRBJ1-3, with 11 bases that match TRBD1. Per germline, CDR1 SEHNR and CDR2 FQNEAQ (reference sequence). Unmatched junction bases numbered 9, after V lost 5 bases and J lost 0 bases. CDR3 length: 18 residues. The CDR3 DNA follows: TGTGCCAGCAGCCCAGGACAGGGGGCCTCCATCTCTGGAAACACCATATATTTT. It codes for CASSPGQGASISGNTIYF.

This chain links TRBV27 with TRBJ2-7, with 9 positions matching TRBD2. The CDR3 covers 17 residues. V was clipped by 4 bases and J by 0 bases; unmatched bases: 10. In germline, CDR1 is MNHEY, CDR2 SMNVEV (reference sequence). CDR3 DNA sequence: TGTGCCAGCAGTTCAGGGCGGGAGGGACCCAGCTCCTACGAGCAGTACTTC. Translating gives CASSSGREGPSSYEQYF.

This clone occurred once. This chain joins TRBV6-4 and TRBJ1-4, with TRBD1 identical over 7 bases. Looked up from germline, CDR1 is MRHNA and CDR2 is SNTAGT. Unmatched junction bases numbered 6, after V lost 3 bases and J lost 11 bases. CDR3 length equals 13 residues. The CDR3 DNA reads as TGTGCCAGCAGTGAAAGGACAGGTGTTAAACTGTTTTTT. Translated: CASSERTGVKLFF.

The CDR3 coding sequence is TGTGCCAGCATCCCGACAGGGACATATGGCTACACCTTC. Amino acids: CASIPTGTYGYTF. V gene TRBV6-5 combines with J gene TRBJ1-2, with TRBD1 matching over 7 bases. The CDR3 sequence is 13 residues long. With 7 bases clipped from V and 5 bases from J, the junction kept 7 bases outside the gene matches. The germline V gene has CDR1 MNHEY and CDR2 SVGAGI.

J is TRBJ2-5 and V is TRBV4-2; D not resolved. V was clipped by 1 base and J by 3 bases, with 6 bases between them. Germline V gene sequence: CDR1 LGHNA, CDR2 YNFKEQ. The CDR3 sequence is 13 residues long. The CDR3 DNA follows: TGTGCCAGCAGCCAAGTGTTCGAAGAGACCCAGTACTTC. Translated, it gives CASSQVFEETQYF.

V usage is TRBV11-2 and J usage is TRBJ2-1, with 12 bases aligning to TRBD2. Germline V gene sequence: CDR1 SGHAT, CDR2 FQNNGV. V dropped 6 bases and J dropped 2; count of bases not matched to a gene: 2. The CDR3 has 15 amino acids. The CDR3 nucleotides are TGTGCCAGCAGACTAGCGGGAGGCCCCTACAATGAGCAGTTCTTC. It specifies CASRLAGGPYNEQFF.

The rearrangement links TRBV5-1 to TRBJ2-6; D ambiguous. The germline V gene encodes CDR1 SGHRS and CDR2 YFSETQ. The V gene lost 6 bases and the J gene lost 0 bases, with 13 bases spanning the gap. CDR3 length: 16 amino acids. The CDR3 nucleotides read TGCGCCAGCACTGACACGTCTCCCTCTGGGGCCAACGTCCTGACTTTC. Its translation is CASTDTSPSGANVLTF.

The chain has TRBV6-5 and TRBJ2-2; 7 positions match TRBD1. Germline V CDR1 and CDR2: MNHEY, SVGAGI. The trim removed 5 bases at V and 3 bases at J, leaving 6 bases unmatched. This CDR3 comprises 15 residues. The CDR3 nucleotides are TGTGCCAGCAGTCAAAAGGGGGCCCACACCGGGGAGCTGTTTTTT. Translated, it gives CASSQKGAHTGELFF.

This rearrangement joins TRBV19 to TRBJ1-2; D gene unclear. Per germline, CDR1 LNHDA and CDR2 SQIVND (reference sequence). The CDR3 has 13 residues. Trimming took 9 bases from V and 0 from J, leaving 11 bases between them. In DNA, the CDR3 is TGTGCCAGCACCGGACGTCCTAACTATGGCTACACCTTC. Its protein is CASTGRPNYGYTF. Looking up the rest from reference TRBV19 and TRBJ1-2 gives the full variable domain: DGGITQSPKYLFRKEGQNVTLSCEQNLNHDAMYWYRQDPGQGLRLIYYSQIVNDFQKGDIAEGYSVSREKKESFPLTVTSAQKNPTAFYLCASTGRPNYGYTFGSGTRLTVV.

The J gene is TRBJ1-1, the V gene TRBV28; D ambiguous. Germline CDR1 MDHEN, CDR2 SYDVKM. The CDR3 runs to 14 residues. V was trimmed by 4 bases and J by 0 bases, leaving 9 bases between them. CDR3 loop: CASSSIVMNTEAFF. CDR3 DNA: TGTGCCAGCAGTTCCATAGTCATGAACACTGAAGCTTTCTTT.

The chain has TRBV9 and TRBJ2-3; D is possibly TRBD1 (5 bases). The CDR3 has 16 residues. CDR1 and CDR2 (germline): SGDLS, YYNGEE. The V gene lost 0 bases and the J gene lost 4 bases, with 15 bases spanning the gap. The CDR3 region has the DNA TGTGCCAGCAGCGTAGGTTGGGGCAGGGATCCAGATACGCAGTATTTT. Translation gives CASSVGWGRDPDTQYF.

The sample holds a few counts of this clone. V usage is TRBV7-2 and J usage is TRBJ2-3; 10 bases are shared with TRBD2. This CDR3 region has 16 residues. J was trimmed by 8 bases and V by 1 base; bases with no gene match: 9. The germline V gene encodes CDR1 SGHTA and CDR2 FQGNSA. In DNA, the CDR3 is TGTGCCAGCAGCTTAGGAGAGCGGGGGGGGTTGGGTACGCAGTATTTT. Protein: CASSLGERGGLGTQYF.

The chain employs TRBV20-1 and TRBJ2-2, with 11 positions matching TRBD2. CDR1 and CDR2 (germline): DFQATT, SNEGSKA (reference sequence). V trimming: 3 bases; J trimming: 3 bases; junction bases outside the gene matches: 3. The CDR3 has 15 amino acids. The CDR3 spells CSASRGLADTGELFF. The DNA for the CDR3 is TGCAGTGCTAGTCGGGGACTAGCGGACACCGGGGAGCTGTTTTTT.

V gene TRBV28 combines with J gene TRBJ2-1; tentatively, D is TRBD1 (5 bases). The length of the CDR3 is 17 residues. Germline CDR1 MDHEN, CDR2 SYDVKM. V lost 9 bases to trimming and J lost 1 base, with 22 bases between them. CDR3 coding DNA: TGTGCCAGTTCACATGGGGCTCTAGGACCTTCCTACAATGAGCAGTTCTTC. Translating gives CASSHGALGPSYNEQFF.

V usage is TRBV11-3 and J usage is TRBJ1-6; the D gene is possibly TRBD1 (5 bases). V was trimmed by 11 bases and J by 4 bases, leaving 12 bases between them. Germline CDR1 is SGHNT and CDR2 is YENEEA. The CDR3 sequence is 13 residues long. CDR3 amino acids: CAVPTAYNSPLHF. The CDR3 DNA is TGTGCCGTCCCGACAGCTTATAATTCACCCCTCCACTTT.

The rearrangement links TRBV19 to TRBJ1-5; D uncertain. The CDR3 consists of 12 residues. V was clipped by 0 bases and J by 7 bases, with 4 bases between them. Germline V lookup: CDR1 LNHDA, CDR2 SQIVND (reference sequence). For the CDR3, the DNA is TGTGCCAGTAGTATAGACAGACAGCCCCAGCATTTT. It yields the protein CASSIDRQPQHF.

This chain links TRBV10-3 with TRBJ2-2; 10 bases map to TRBD1. The CDR3 loop spans 17 amino acids. Trimming cost V 6 bases and J 4 bases; bases outside gene matches: 11. Germline lookup yields CDR1 ENHRY and CDR2 SYGVKD. DNA of the CDR3: TGTGCCATCAGGGCCGGGACAGGGGAATCGGGCACCGGGGAGCTGTTTTTT. Residues: CAIRAGTGESGTGELFF.

The chain has TRBV29-1 and TRBJ2-1, with 13 bases that match TRBD2. Germline V CDR1 and CDR2: SQVTM, ANQGSEA. The CDR3 spans 17 residues. V trimming: 8 bases; J trimming: 4 bases; junction bases outside the gene matches: 14. This CDR3 is CSIPGLAGRENYNEQFF. In nucleotides, the CDR3 is TGCAGCATCCCGGGACTAGCGGGAAGGGAGAATTACAATGAGCAGTTCTTC.

The chain recombines TRBV9 with TRBJ2-3; 12 positions agree with TRBD2. The CDR3 contains 19 residues. V lost 3 bases, J lost 0 bases, and 11 bases stayed unmatched. Germline V CDR1 and CDR2: SGDLS, YYNGEE. The CDR3 reads CASSARLAGASFSTDTQYF. In DNA, the CDR3 is TGTGCCAGCAGCGCCAGACTAGCGGGAGCTTCATTTAGCACAGATACGCAGTATTTT.